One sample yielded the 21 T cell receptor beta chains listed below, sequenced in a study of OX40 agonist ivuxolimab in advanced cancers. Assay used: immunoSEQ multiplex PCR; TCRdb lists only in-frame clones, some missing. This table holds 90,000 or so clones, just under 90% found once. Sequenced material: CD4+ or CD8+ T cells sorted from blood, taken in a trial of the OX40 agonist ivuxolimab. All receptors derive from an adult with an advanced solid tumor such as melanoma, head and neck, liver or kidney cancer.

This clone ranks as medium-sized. CDR3 amino acids: CASGDRKNSPLHF. The CDR3, as DNA: TGCGCCAGCGGGGACAGGAAGAATTCACCCCTCCACTTT. This chain links TRBV10-1 with TRBJ1-6; 8 nucleotides agree with TRBD1. The ends lost 8 bases at V and 7 bases at J; junction bases unmatched: 4. The CDR3 loop spans 13 amino acids. Per the germline V gene, CDR1 is WNHNN and CDR2 is SYGVQD (reference sequence).

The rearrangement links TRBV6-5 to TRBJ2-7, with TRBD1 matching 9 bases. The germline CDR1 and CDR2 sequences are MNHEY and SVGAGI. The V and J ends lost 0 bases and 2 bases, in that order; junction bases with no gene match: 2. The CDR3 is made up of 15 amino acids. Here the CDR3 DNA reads TGTGCCAGCAGTTACTCGCGACAGGGGGCCTACGAGCAGTACTTC. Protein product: CASSYSRQGAYEQYF.

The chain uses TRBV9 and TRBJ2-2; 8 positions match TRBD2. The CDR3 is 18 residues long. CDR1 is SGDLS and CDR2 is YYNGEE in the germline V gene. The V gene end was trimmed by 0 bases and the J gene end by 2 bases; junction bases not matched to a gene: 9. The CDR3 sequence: CASSVVDGGAQNTGELFF. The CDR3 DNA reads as TGTGCCAGCAGCGTAGTAGACGGGGGGGCCCAAAACACCGGGGAGCTGTTTTTT. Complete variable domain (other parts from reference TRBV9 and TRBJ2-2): DSGVTQTPKHLITATGQRVTLRCSPRSGDLSVYWYQQSLDQGLQFLIQYYNGEERAKGNILERFSAQQFPDLHSELNLSSLELGDSALYFCASSVVDGGAQNTGELFFGEGSRLTVL.

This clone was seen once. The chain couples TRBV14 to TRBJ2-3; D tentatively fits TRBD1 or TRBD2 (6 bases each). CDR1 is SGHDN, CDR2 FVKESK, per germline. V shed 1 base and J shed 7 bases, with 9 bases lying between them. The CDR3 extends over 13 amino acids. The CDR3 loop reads CASSQAGANTQYF. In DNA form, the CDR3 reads TGTGCCAGCAGCCAAGCGGGGGCGAATACGCAGTATTTT.

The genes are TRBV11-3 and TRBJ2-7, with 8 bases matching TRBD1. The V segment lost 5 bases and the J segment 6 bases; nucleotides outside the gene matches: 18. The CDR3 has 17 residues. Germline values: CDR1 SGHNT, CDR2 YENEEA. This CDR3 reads CASSPGVGTGMRSEQYF. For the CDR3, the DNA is TGTGCCAGCAGCCCGGGGGTCGGGACAGGTATGAGGAGCGAGCAGTACTTC.

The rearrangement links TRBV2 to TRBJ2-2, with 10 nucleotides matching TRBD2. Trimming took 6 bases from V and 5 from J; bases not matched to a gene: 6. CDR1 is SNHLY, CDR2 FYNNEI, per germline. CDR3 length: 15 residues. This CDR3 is CASRPSGGGTGELFF. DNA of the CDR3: TGTGCCAGCAGGCCCAGCGGGGGGGGGACCGGGGAGCTGTTTTTT.

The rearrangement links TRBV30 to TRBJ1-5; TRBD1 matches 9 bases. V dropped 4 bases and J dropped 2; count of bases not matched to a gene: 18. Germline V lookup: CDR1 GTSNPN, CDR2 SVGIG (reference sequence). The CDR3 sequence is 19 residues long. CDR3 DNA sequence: TGTGCCTGGACTTTAGGGGGACAGGGACGTCCCAGGGGCAATCAGCCCCAGCATTTT. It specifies CAWTLGGQGRPRGNQPQHF.

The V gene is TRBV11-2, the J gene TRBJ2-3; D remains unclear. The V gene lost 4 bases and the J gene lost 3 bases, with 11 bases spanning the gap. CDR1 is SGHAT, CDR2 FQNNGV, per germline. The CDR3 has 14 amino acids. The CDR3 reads CASSSLMGTDTQYF. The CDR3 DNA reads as TGTGCCAGCAGCTCCCTGATGGGTACAGATACGCAGTATTTT.

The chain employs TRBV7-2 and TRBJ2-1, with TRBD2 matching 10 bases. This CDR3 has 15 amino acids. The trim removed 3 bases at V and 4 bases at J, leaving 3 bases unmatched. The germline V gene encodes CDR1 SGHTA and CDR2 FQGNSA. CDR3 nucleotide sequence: TGTGCCAGCAGCTTCTCTAGCGGGAGTTACAATGAGCAGTTCTTC. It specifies CASSFSSGSYNEQFF.

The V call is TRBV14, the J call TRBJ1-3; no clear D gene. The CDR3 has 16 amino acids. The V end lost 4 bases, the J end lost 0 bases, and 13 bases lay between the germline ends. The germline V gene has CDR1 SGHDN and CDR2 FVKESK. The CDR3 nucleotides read TGTGCCAGCAGCCCCCGGAAAGACATCTCTGGAAACACCATATATTTT. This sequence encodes CASSPRKDISGNTIYF.

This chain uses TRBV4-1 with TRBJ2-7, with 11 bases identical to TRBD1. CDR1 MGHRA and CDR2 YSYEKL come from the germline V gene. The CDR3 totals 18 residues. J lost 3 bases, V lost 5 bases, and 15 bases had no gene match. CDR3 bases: TGCGCCAGCAGCAATAGTATCAACCCCGGGACAGGGGGCTACGAGCAGTACTTC. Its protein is CASSNSINPGTGGYEQYF.

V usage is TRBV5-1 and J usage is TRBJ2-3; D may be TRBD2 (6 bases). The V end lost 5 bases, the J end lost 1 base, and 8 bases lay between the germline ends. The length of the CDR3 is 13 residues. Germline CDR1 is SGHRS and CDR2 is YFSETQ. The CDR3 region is CASRREGTDTQYF. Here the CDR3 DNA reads TGCGCCAGCAGAAGGGAGGGCACAGATACGCAGTATTTT.

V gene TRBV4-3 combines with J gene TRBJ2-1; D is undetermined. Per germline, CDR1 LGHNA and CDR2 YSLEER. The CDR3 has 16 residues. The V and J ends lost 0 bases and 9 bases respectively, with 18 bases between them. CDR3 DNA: TGCGCCAGCAGCCAAGAGCTGGGTTCAAGAAGAGGTGAGCAGTTCTTC. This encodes CASSQELGSRRGEQFF.

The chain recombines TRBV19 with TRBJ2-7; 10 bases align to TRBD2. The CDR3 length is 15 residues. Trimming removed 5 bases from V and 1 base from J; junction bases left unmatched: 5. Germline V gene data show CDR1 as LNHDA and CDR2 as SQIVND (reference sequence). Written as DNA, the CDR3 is TGTGCCAGTAGTGCCTCTAGCGGGGGTTCCTACGAGCAGTACTTC. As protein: CASSASSGGSYEQYF.

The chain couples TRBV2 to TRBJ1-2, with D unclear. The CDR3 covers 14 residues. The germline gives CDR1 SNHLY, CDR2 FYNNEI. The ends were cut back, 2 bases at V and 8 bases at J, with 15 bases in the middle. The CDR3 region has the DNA TGTGCCAGCAGTGAACACGGTGGGTTGGACGGCTACACCTTC. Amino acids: CASSEHGGLDGYTF.

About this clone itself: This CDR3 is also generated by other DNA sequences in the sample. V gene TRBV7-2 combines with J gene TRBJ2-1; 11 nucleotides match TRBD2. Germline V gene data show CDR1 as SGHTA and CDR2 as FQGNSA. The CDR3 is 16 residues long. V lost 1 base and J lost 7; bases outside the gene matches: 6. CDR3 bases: TGTGCCAGCAGCTTAGTGGCGGCTAGCGGGAGGAATGAGCAGTTCTTC. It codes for CASSLVAASGRNEQFF.

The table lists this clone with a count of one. The CDR3 region is CASAEQGSDGYTF. CDR3 sequence (DNA): TGTGCCAGCGCCGAACAGGGGTCAGATGGCTACACCTTC. This sequence joins TRBV2 and TRBJ1-2; 7 bases line up with TRBD1. The CDR3 spans 13 residues. In germline, CDR1 is SNHLY, CDR2 FYNNEI. The V segment lost 8 bases and the J segment 6 bases; nucleotides outside the gene matches: 9.

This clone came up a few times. The DNA for the CDR3 is TGCACCAGCAGCCAAGACAGGACGGCAAACAGGGCTTGGGCAGATACGCAGTATTTT. Protein sequence: CTSSQDRTANRAWADTQYF. V gene TRBV1 combines with J gene TRBJ2-3; the D call in the table, TRBD1, was not verified against the DNA. TRBV1 is a pseudogene. This CDR3 has 19 residues.

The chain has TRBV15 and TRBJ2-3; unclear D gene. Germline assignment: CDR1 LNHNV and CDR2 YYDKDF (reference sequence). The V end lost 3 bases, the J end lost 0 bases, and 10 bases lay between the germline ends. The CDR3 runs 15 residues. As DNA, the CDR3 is TGTGCCACCAGCAGGAGGTCATCGAGCACAGATACGCAGTATTTT. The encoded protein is CATSRRSSSTDTQYF.

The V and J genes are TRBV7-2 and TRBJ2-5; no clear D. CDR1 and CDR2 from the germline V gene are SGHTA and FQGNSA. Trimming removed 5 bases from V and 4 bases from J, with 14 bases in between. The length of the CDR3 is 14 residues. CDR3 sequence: CASSPQVGRETQYF. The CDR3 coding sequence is TGTGCCAGCAGCCCTCAAGTGGGTCGAGAGACCCAGTACTTC.

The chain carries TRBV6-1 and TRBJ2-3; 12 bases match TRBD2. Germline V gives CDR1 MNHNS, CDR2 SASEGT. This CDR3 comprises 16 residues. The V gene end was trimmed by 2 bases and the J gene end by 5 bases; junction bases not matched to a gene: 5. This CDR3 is CASSERLAGDVDTQYF. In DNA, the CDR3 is TGTGCCAGCAGTGAAAGACTAGCGGGAGATGTAGATACGCAGTATTTT.